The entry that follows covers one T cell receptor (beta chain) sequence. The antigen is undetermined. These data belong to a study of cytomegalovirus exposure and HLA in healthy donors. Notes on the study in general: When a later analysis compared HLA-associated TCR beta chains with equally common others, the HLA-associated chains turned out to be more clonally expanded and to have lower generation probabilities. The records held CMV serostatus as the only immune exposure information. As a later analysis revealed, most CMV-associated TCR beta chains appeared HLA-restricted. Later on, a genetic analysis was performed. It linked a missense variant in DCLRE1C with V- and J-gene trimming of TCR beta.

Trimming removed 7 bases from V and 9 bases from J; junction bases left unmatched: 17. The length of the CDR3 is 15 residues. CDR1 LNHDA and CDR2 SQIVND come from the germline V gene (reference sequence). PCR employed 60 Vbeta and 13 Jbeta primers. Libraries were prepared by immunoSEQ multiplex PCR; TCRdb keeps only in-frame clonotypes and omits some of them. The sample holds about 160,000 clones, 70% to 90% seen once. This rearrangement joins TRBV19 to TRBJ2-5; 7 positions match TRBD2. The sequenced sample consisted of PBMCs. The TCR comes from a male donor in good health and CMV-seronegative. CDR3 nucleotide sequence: TGTGCCAGTACCCCAACGGCGGGGGAAAGGACGGCCCAGTACTTC. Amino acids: CASTPTAGERTAQYF.